One sample yielded the 29 T cell receptor beta chains listed below, sequenced in a study of T cell changes during pregnancy in multiple sclerosis. Assay: immunoSEQ multiplex PCR; the TCRdb copy retains only in-frame clones and omits some. Here the sample spans about 92,000 clones, 90% to 95% being singletons. Sample: peripheral blood, taken in the third trimester of pregnancy. Source of these receptors: a female donor with multiple sclerosis, enrolled in a pregnancy study.

In DNA form, the CDR3 reads TGTGCCACGGTCGTGGACAGGGGGCTATACGAGCAGTACTTC. Translation: CATVVDRGLYEQYF. The chain has TRBV6-1 and TRBJ2-7, with 11 bases that match TRBD1. After removal of 10 bases from V and 4 bases from J, the junction contained 9 bases not matched to a gene. The CDR3 is made up of 14 amino acids. CDR1 and CDR2 (germline): MNHNS, SASEGT.

The rearrangement joins TRBV2 to TRBJ1-2, with 8 bases matching TRBD1. The V and J ends lost 2 bases and 5 bases, in that order; junction bases with no gene match: 4. The germline CDR1 and CDR2 sequences are SNHLY and FYNNEI. The CDR3 is made up of 14 amino acids. For the CDR3, the DNA is TGTGCCAGCAGTGAAAGACAGGGGATTTATGGCTACACCTTC. Amino acids: CASSERQGIYGYTF.

This chain joins TRBV19 and TRBJ1-2, with 11 bases lining up with TRBD1. The CDR3 has 17 amino acids. The germline V gene has CDR1 LNHDA and CDR2 SQIVND (reference sequence). The junction had 14 bases not matched to a gene; V was cut back by 7 bases and J by 4 bases. The CDR3 DNA follows: TGTGCCAGTACCAGGACAGGGGGCAATCCTAGTGGCTATGGCTACACCTTC. It yields the protein CASTRTGGNPSGYGYTF. Variable domain in full (rest from reference TRBV19 and TRBJ1-2): DGGITQSPKYLFRKEGQNVTLSCEQNLNHDAMYWYRQDPGQGLRLIYYSQIVNDFQKGDIAEGYSVSREKKESFPLTVTSAQKNPTAFYLCASTRTGGNPSGYGYTFGSGTRLTVV.

This clone was observed a few times. The rearrangement links TRBV19 to TRBJ1-2; 8 positions match TRBD1. In germline, CDR1 is LNHDA, CDR2 SQIVND (reference sequence). After removal of 3 bases from V and 8 bases from J, the junction contained 5 bases not matched to a gene. The CDR3 contains 13 residues. The CDR3 is CASSIQGAYGYTF. In nucleotides, the CDR3 is TGTGCCAGTAGTATCCAGGGGGCTTACGGCTACACCTTC.

This rearrangement joins TRBV2 to TRBJ1-5; D not certain. Per the germline V gene, CDR1 is SNHLY and CDR2 is FYNNEI. The ends were cut back, 3 bases at V and 3 bases at J, with 15 bases in the middle. This CDR3 is 16 amino acids long. The CDR3 nucleotides are TGTGCCAGCAGTGATGGTCGGGGAAAACACAATCAGCCCCAGCATTTT. It specifies CASSDGRGKHNQPQHF.

This clone has just one count. This rearrangement joins TRBV5-4 to TRBJ2-1; possible D gene TRBD2, 6 bases. The CDR3 contains 14 residues. The germline V gene encodes CDR1 SGHNT and CDR2 YYREEE (reference sequence). The V end lost 4 bases, the J end lost 2 bases, and 10 bases lay between the germline ends. CDR3 DNA: TGTGCCAGCAGCCCCCGACTAGCCTACAATGAGCAGTTCTTC. This translates into CASSPRLAYNEQFF.

The genes are TRBV2 and TRBJ2-7, with 8 bases identical to TRBD1. Germline assignment: CDR1 SNHLY and CDR2 FYNNEI. The CDR3 spans 13 residues. After removal of 4 bases from V and 6 bases from J, the junction contained 5 bases not matched to a gene. CDR3 nucleotides: TGTGCCAGCAGTGTAGGACAGGGTCTCGAGCAGTACTTC. This gives the protein CASSVGQGLEQYF.

The chain is built from TRBV4-1 and TRBJ2-5, with 13 bases fitting TRBD2. This CDR3 region has 18 residues. The V gene's germline CDR1 is MGHRA and CDR2 YSYEKL. The V segment lost 2 bases and the J segment 5 bases; nucleotides outside the gene matches: 11. CDR3 amino acids: CASSQTGLAGVAGETQYF. The CDR3 region has the DNA TGCGCCAGCAGCCAAACTGGACTAGCGGGAGTAGCAGGGGAGACCCAGTACTTC.

V is TRBV5-6 and J is TRBJ2-1; possible D gene TRBD2, 6 bases. Germline loops: CDR1 SGHDT, CDR2 YYEEEE. This CDR3 region has 19 residues. V was trimmed by 0 bases and J by 0 bases, leaving 19 bases between them. The CDR3 loop reads CASSLVRYSGKHSYNEQFF. The CDR3 nucleotides read TGTGCCAGCAGCTTGGTTCGCTATAGCGGAAAACACTCCTACAATGAGCAGTTCTTC.

This clone has a single count. The gene calls are TRBV6-4 and TRBJ1-5; D gene uncertain. The CDR3 runs to 15 residues. Germline V CDR1 and CDR2: MRHNA, SNTAGT. Trimming cost V 7 bases and J 0 bases, with 13 bases left between them. The CDR3 coding sequence is TGTGCCAGCAAATCGCAAACTTATAGCAATCAGCCCCAGCATTTT. It codes for CASKSQTYSNQPQHF.

This chain joins TRBV11-3 and TRBJ2-2; perhaps TRBD1 as D (6 bases). The germline V and J ends were trimmed by 0 bases and 4 bases, with 12 bases remaining between them. The V gene's germline CDR1 is SGHNT and CDR2 YENEEA. The CDR3 runs 16 residues. CDR3 loop: CASSLEGARATGELFF. CDR3 in DNA: TGTGCCAGCAGCTTAGAGGGGGCCCGTGCCACCGGGGAGCTGTTTTTT. The whole variable domain, filled in from reference TRBV11-3 and TRBJ2-2, reads EAGVVQSPRYKIIEKKQPVAFWCNPISGHNTLYWYLQNLGQGPELLIRYENEEAVDDSQLPKDRFSAERLKGVDSTLKIQPAELGDSAVYLCASSLEGARATGELFFGEGSRLTVL.

The chain carries TRBV19 and TRBJ1-4; D possibly corresponds to TRBD1 (6 bases). Trimming stripped 3 bases from V and 7 bases from J, with 21 bases between. The CDR3 sequence is 17 residues long. Germline V gene sequence: CDR1 LNHDA, CDR2 SQIVND (reference sequence). In DNA, the CDR3 is TGTGCCAGTAGTATGGGGGCGGAAACCGCTGCCCCTGAAAAACTGTTTTTT. Its protein is CASSMGAETAAPEKLFF.

The rearrangement joins TRBV5-6 to TRBJ1-2; 7 bases agree with TRBD1. The germline V gene encodes CDR1 SGHDT and CDR2 YYEEEE. V shed 8 bases, J shed 4 bases, and the junction held 11 bases outside the gene matches. The CDR3 is 14 amino acids. This CDR3 reads CASSPRDRVYGYTF. In DNA form, the CDR3 reads TGTGCCAGTTCCCCTCGGGACAGAGTCTATGGCTACACCTTC.

The chain couples TRBV23-1 to TRBJ2-5; possibly TRBD2 for D (6 bases). TRBV23-1 is reported as an ORF; its role is uncertain. V was pared by 2 bases and J by 2 bases, with 18 bases between. The CDR3 has 17 residues. The DNA of the CDR3 is TGCGCCAGCAGTCAAGGAGGGGATAAAGAAAAGCAAGAGACCCAGTACTTC. This encodes CASSQGGDKEKQETQYF.

The genes are TRBV28 and TRBJ1-2; no clear D. CDR3 length: 14 amino acids. The germline V and J ends were trimmed by 4 bases and 5 bases, with 14 bases remaining between them. CDR1 is MDHEN and CDR2 is SYDVKM in the germline V gene. For the CDR3, the DNA is TGTGCCAGCAGTTCCAATTATGTTACATATGGCTACACCTTC. Protein product: CASSSNYVTYGYTF.

V and J are TRBV18 and TRBJ2-5; 9 bases are shared with TRBD1. This CDR3 has 14 residues. Trimming at V came to 5 bases and at J to 5 bases, leaving 6 bases not matched to a gene. CDR1 and CDR2 from the germline V gene are KGHSH and LQKENI. CDR3 loop: CASSSTGGGETQYF. The CDR3 DNA follows: TGTGCCAGCTCATCGACAGGGGGAGGGGAGACCCAGTACTTC.

V gene TRBV19 combines with J gene TRBJ1-5; no clear D gene. The CDR3 totals 14 residues. Between the trimmed V and J ends, which lost 1 base and 7 bases, there was a span of 11 bases. From germline, CDR1 is LNHDA and CDR2 SQIVND (reference sequence). The CDR3: CASSIVGSQQPQHF. In DNA form, the CDR3 reads TGTGCCAGTAGTATAGTGGGCAGCCAACAGCCCCAGCATTTT.

The chain employs TRBV5-4 and TRBJ2-2; 14 bases map to TRBD2. Germline V gene data show CDR1 as SGHNT and CDR2 as YYREEE (reference sequence). The CDR3 sequence is 17 residues long. Trimming took 5 bases from V and 3 from J; bases not matched to a gene: 6. DNA of the CDR3: TGTGCCAGCAGGCTAGGACTAGCGGGAGGTGACACCGGGGAGCTGTTTTTT. Amino acid sequence: CASRLGLAGGDTGELFF.

This chain joins TRBV28 and TRBJ1-1; 11 bases are shared with TRBD1. The V and J ends lost 5 bases and 2 bases, in that order; junction bases with no gene match: 10. Germline CDR1 and CDR2: MDHEN and SYDVKM. The CDR3 is 17 amino acids. The CDR3 loop reads CASSQFGQGAGNTEAFF. DNA of the CDR3: TGTGCCAGCAGTCAATTTGGACAGGGGGCTGGTAACACTGAAGCTTTCTTT. Full variable domain (missing parts from reference TRBV28 and TRBJ1-1): DVKVTQSSRYLVKRTGEKVFLECVQDMDHENMFWYRQDPGLGLRLIYFSYDVKMKEKGDIPEGYSVSREKKERFSLILESASTNQTSMYLCASSQFGQGAGNTEAFFGQGTRLTVV.

The rearrangement joins TRBV6-1 to TRBJ2-1, with D tentatively TRBD1 (5 bases). The CDR3 consists of 15 residues. CDR1 is MNHNS, CDR2 SASEGT, per germline. The V and J ends lost 0 bases and 4 bases respectively, with 10 bases between them. The CDR3 is CASSEAGRVYNEQFF. CDR3 sequence (DNA): TGTGCCAGCAGTGAAGCGGGCAGGGTGTACAATGAGCAGTTCTTC.

This chain connects TRBV14 to TRBJ1-1; D not resolved. V was clipped by 2 bases and J by 1 base, with 11 bases between them. Germline V gene data show CDR1 as SGHDN and CDR2 as FVKESK. This CDR3 region has 15 residues. This CDR3 reads CASSQNPLTNTEAFF. As DNA, the CDR3 is TGTGCCAGCAGCCAAAACCCGCTAACGAACACTGAAGCTTTCTTT. Full variable domain (missing parts from reference TRBV14 and TRBJ1-1): EAGVTQFPSHSVIEKGQTVTLRCDPISGHDNLYWYRRVMGKEIKFLLHFVKESKQDESGMPNNRFLAERTGGTYSTLKVQPAELEDSGVYFCASSQNPLTNTEAFFGQGTRLTVV.

The chain carries TRBV30 and TRBJ2-2, with TRBD1 as a possible D gene (6 bases). Germline CDR1 is GTSNPN and CDR2 is SVGIG (reference sequence). The CDR3 spans 15 residues. Trimming removed 3 bases at V and 0 bases at J, with 11 bases between. CDR3 region: CAWSPWTANTGELFF. The CDR3 DNA reads as TGTGCCTGGAGCCCCTGGACAGCGAACACCGGGGAGCTGTTTTTT.

The chain carries TRBV5-4 and TRBJ2-3; D may be TRBD1 (5 bases). CDR1 is SGHNT and CDR2 is YYREEE in the germline V gene (reference sequence). V was pared by 0 bases and J by 2 bases, with 7 bases between. This CDR3 is built from 14 residues. The CDR3 DNA sequence: TGTGCCAGCAGCTTGGAACAGGCCACAGATACGCAGTATTTT. Encoded protein: CASSLEQATDTQYF.

The V call is TRBV18, the J call TRBJ2-7; D is possibly TRBD2 (7 bases). CDR1 and CDR2 from the germline V gene are KGHSH and LQKENI. The CDR3 runs 14 residues. V dropped 3 bases and J dropped 10 bases, with 19 bases sitting between them. CDR3 bases: TGTGCCAGCTCACCTCCTATGGGAGGGGGGGGACAGTACTTC. As protein: CASSPPMGGGGQYF.

The V call is TRBV15, the J call TRBJ2-3; D not certain. The CDR3 totals 14 residues. Per the germline V gene, CDR1 is LNHNV and CDR2 is YYDKDF (reference sequence). Between the trimmed V and J ends, which lost 0 bases and 5 bases, there was a span of 9 bases. CDR3 DNA: TGTGCCACCAGCAGAGATCTCAGTCGAGATACGCAGTATTTT. This sequence encodes CATSRDLSRDTQYF.

The V call is TRBV11-2, the J call TRBJ2-7; possibly TRBD2 for D (6 bases). The germline V gene encodes CDR1 SGHAT and CDR2 FQNNGV. The length of the CDR3 is 16 residues. The V gene lost 3 bases and the J gene lost 4 bases, with 19 bases spanning the gap. The CDR3 coding sequence is TGTGCCAGCAGCTTCAGCGGGCGGCCTCTTCTTTACGAGCAGTACTTC. Encoded protein: CASSFSGRPLLYEQYF.

For this clone: Sequence at one end of the junction differs from germline and may be a read error. J is TRBJ1-4 and V is TRBV4-2; 8 bases fit TRBD1. The CDR3 has 14 residues. Germline V lookup: CDR1 LGHNA, CDR2 YNFKEQ. CDR3 bases: TGTGCCAGCAGCAAAGACAGGGGTGGCGAAAAACTGTTTTTT. Translated: CASSKDRGGEKLFF.

This chain uses TRBV2 with TRBJ2-1; no firm D call. Germline CDR1 and CDR2: SNHLY and FYNNEI. The CDR3 runs 11 residues. Trimming shortened V by 4 bases and J by 9 bases, and 7 bases separated the two germline ends. The DNA for the CDR3 is TGTGCCAGCAGTGGCCTAAGTGAGCAGTTCTTC. Translation gives CASSGLSEQFF.

The gene calls are TRBV6-5 and TRBJ1-4, with 8 positions matching TRBD1. With V trimmed by 7 bases and J by 8 bases, 9 bases remained unmatched. Germline CDR1 reads MNHEY; CDR2 reads SVGAGI. CDR3 length: 14 amino acids. The CDR3 is CASKGGTGGEKLFF. CDR3 sequence (DNA): TGTGCCAGCAAGGGGGGGACAGGAGGGGAAAAACTGTTTTTT.